What follows describes a single TCR beta chain. This clone showed up just once. Its antigen target is currently unknown. There are no base qualities to consult, and no much larger clone falls within one base. This sample is part of a study of T cell responses to AZD1222 COVID-19 vaccine listed by TCRdb under 2021. For context, the study as a whole: A total of 233 trial participants underwent TCR sequencing, of whom some 210 received two doses of AZD1222 and some 25 received two doses of the MenACWY control vaccine. Trial participants were enrolled into age subgroups of 18-55, 56-69 and 70-plus years, which contained roughly 140, 27 and 60 TCR-sequenced participants, respectively. Findings and caveats that apply to the study as a whole: Epitopes outside the regions mutated in the B.1.351 and B.1.1.7 variants were reportedly recognized by nearly half of the unique spike-specific TCRs. Because no day 14 peak-response samples were available, repertoires were characterized only after the peak T cell response. Conclusions about previously exposed vaccinees were limited because only 6 or 7 AZD1222 recipients were SARS-CoV-2 seropositive at baseline. Participants were mostly white British and included more females than males, and it was suggested by the authors that clonal diversity may have been underestimated. Vaccine-associated CD4 TCRs spanned the whole spike protein, with dominant responses in regions 160-218 and 743-854. The 56-69-year group was small, and its depth increase did not reach significance, likely because of low power. Spike-specific TCR breadth and depth rose significantly after two AZD1222 doses compared with day 0 and with MenACWY recipients.

From the cysteine through the phenylalanine, the CDR3 covers 11 amino acids. CDR3 DNA is the only sequence kept; it has 33 bases, read in frame from the first base. Cut back by 4 bases and 7 bases, the V and J ends lie 5 bases apart. For CDR1 and CDR2, the germline V gene lists SNHLY and FYNNEI. The CDR3 regions of human TCRbeta chains were subjected to immunosequencing. As for how the authors treated the data: Repertoire TCRs were matched against a reference library of SARS-CoV-2-specific TCRs generated with the MIRA antigen-specificity platform. Breadth was defined as the fraction of unique TCRs that were SARS-CoV-2-associated. Depth was defined as the fraction of total T cells that were SARS-CoV-2-associated. Using the MIRA data, each spike-specific TCR was assigned both to the spike region to which the TCR was reactive and to a CD4 or CD8 class. Log10-transformed breadth and depth values were compared by one-way ANOVA with Sidak's multiple comparisons tests. TCRdb took over this immuneACCESS table, retaining in-frame rearrangements with V and J assigned. Such tables are incomplete; in checked studies, under half of the missing clones stem from an unresolved V gene, and the remainder is unexplained. Clone size and V and J calls were adopted from that table, with D and trimming inferred from the DNA. The sample profile shows about 130,000 clones; about 85% of them were found once. The biggest ten clones account for almost 4.5% of the sample.

The time point label here, explained by the study, means: about 28 days (+/-7) after the second vaccine dose. Because spike-specific TCR depth and breadth did not differ between the two schedules, AZD1222 recipients who got a second dose at roughly 4 weeks were pooled with those who got a second dose at roughly 12 weeks. Samples from vaccinated people were obtained from the UK trials COV001 and COV002, which included a single-blind randomized controlled phase 2/3 trial of AZD1222 (ChAdOx1 nCoV-19) in healthy adults. For TCRbeta chain sequencing, PBMC samples were collected from trial participants at day 0 and at day 28 after the second dose.

The sequencing here drew on peripheral blood, taken 28 days after the second AZD1222 dose. The chain couples TRBV2 to TRBJ2-1, with the D gene call left open. The TCR was taken from an adult who received the AZD1222 COVID-19 vaccine. The CDR3 region has the sequence CASSADNEQFF. The sequenced DNA: TGTGCCAGCAGTGCCGATAATGAGCAGTTCTTC.